This T cell receptor beta chain derives from a study of OX40 agonist ivuxolimab in advanced cancers. The overall study: The patients' treatment was ivuxolimab, an agonistic anti-OX40 (CD134) antibody.

Germline CDR1 reads MDHEN; CDR2 reads SYDVKM. CDR3 length equals 11 residues. Trimming removed 6 bases from V and 11 bases from J; junction bases left unmatched: 3. The data were produced by immunoSEQ multiplex PCR, yet TCRdb's version contains in-frame clones alone and is incomplete. The table has about 53,000 clones, 88% seen once. The chain joins TRBV28 to TRBJ1-1; 10 nucleotides align to TRBD1. The material sequenced was CD4+ or CD8+ T cells sorted from blood, taken in a trial of the OX40 agonist ivuxolimab. The sequence was collected from an adult with an advanced solid tumor such as melanoma, head and neck, liver or kidney cancer. DNA for the CDR3: TGTGCCAGCAGAGGGACAGGGGACGCTTTCTTT. The encoded protein is CASRGTGDAFF.